This T cell receptor (beta chain) was documented in a study of high-grade serous ovarian cancer treatment subgroups. Across the study: Samples averaged 14,192 reads and about 7,100 unique TCR beta rearrangements. The study's findings and limits: Clonal relatedness tracked neoantigen level, and by trend copy number and mutation load. Same-patient tumor repertoires overlapped at roughly 0.095 to 0.79; different patients barely overlapped.

Tumor samples were taken before definitive surgery or chemotherapy. The CDR3 runs 14 residues. The ends lost 4 bases at V and 6 bases at J; junction bases unmatched: 5. Germline V gene data show CDR1 as LGHNA and CDR2 as YNFKEQ. Profiled with immunoSEQ multiplex PCR; TCRdb holds only in-frame clones, not every one. Of about 39,000 clones listed, about 79% are singletons. On this clone: Its specificity is not known.

Sequenced: tumor tissue. The chain combines TRBV4-2 with TRBJ2-3; TRBD2 agrees at 9 bases. The sequence came from a human donor with high-grade serous ovarian cancer. This CDR3 is CASSRLAAEDTQYF. The CDR3 DNA reads as TGTGCCAGCAGCCGACTAGCGGCGGAGGATACGCAGTATTTT.